Presented here are 15 T cell receptor beta chains from one specimen sequenced in a study of T cell repertoires in cytomegalovirus infection. In TCRdb, the reads were re-called with MiXCR into one record per CDR3 protein. The sample lists about 300,000 distinct CDR3 sequences; 8% to 10% were seen once. The sequencing input was PBMCs. The receptor source for this set is a human donor in good health (CMV status not recorded). Some clones in this sample may be carry-over from other donors' samples.

This clonotype was counted many times. The CDR3 region is CSASLETLTEAFF. DNA for the CDR3: TGCAGTGCTAGCCTCGAGACACTGACTGAAGCTTTCTTT. This chain joins TRBV20-1 and TRBJ1-1; D is unclear. The CDR3 is made up of 13 amino acids. The ends were cut back, 3 bases at V and 5 bases at J, with 13 bases in the middle. CDR1 and CDR2 (germline): DFQATT, SNEGSKA (reference sequence).

The table lists this clonotype with a count of one. The rearrangement uses TRBV29-1 and TRBJ2-3; D is undetermined. This CDR3 is 14 amino acids long. V was pared by 1 base and J by 3 bases, with 11 bases between. Germline assignment: CDR1 SQVTM and CDR2 ANQGSEA. In DNA, the CDR3 is TGCAGCGTTGAAGTTGGGGTTCGGACAGATACGCAGTATTTT. It translates to CSVEVGVRTDTQYF.

This clonotype came up many times. The chain combines TRBV7-8 with TRBJ2-2; D remains ambiguous. This CDR3 region has 15 residues. The germline V and J ends were trimmed by 4 bases and 6 bases, with 15 bases remaining between them. CDR1 and CDR2 from the germline V gene are SGHVS and FQNEAQ. Written as DNA, the CDR3 is TGTGCCAGCAGCTCCCGCGACCGCTTCGCCGGGGAGCTGTTTTTT. Its translation is CASSSRDRFAGELFF.

In its sample, this clonotype was seen many times. The V and J genes are TRBV10-3 and TRBJ2-6; no reliable D call. Trimming cost V 11 bases and J 0 bases, with 8 bases left between them. Germline lookup yields CDR1 ENHRY and CDR2 SYGVKD. This CDR3 comprises 13 residues. The CDR3 DNA sequence: TGTGCCGTCCATAGCTCTGGGGCCAACGTCCTGACTTTC. Its translation: CAVHSSGANVLTF.

This clonotype has at least ten counts. The chain joins TRBV20-1 to TRBJ2-4, with D tentatively TRBD1 (6 bases). The CDR3 extends over 15 amino acids. The V gene's germline CDR1 is DFQATT and CDR2 SNEGSKA (reference sequence). V lost 8 bases and J lost 0, with 17 bases in between. DNA for the CDR3: TGCAGTCTATCCCTACCACAGGGAGCCAAAAACATTCAGTACTTC. This gives the protein CSLSLPQGAKNIQYF.

This clonotype occurred many times. The gene calls are TRBV7-9 and TRBJ2-7; 7 bases are shared with TRBD2. The length of the CDR3 is 14 residues. V shed 5 bases, J shed 3 bases, and the junction held 7 bases outside the gene matches. In germline, CDR1 is SEHNR, CDR2 FQNEAQ (reference sequence). CDR3 protein: CASSPPWGGYEQYF. The DNA of the CDR3 is TGTGCCAGCAGCCCTCCTTGGGGGGGCTACGAGCAGTACTTC.

This clonotype was counted ten times or more. The chain has TRBV7-9 and TRBJ1-1, with D hard to call. V lost 6 bases and J 5 bases, leaving 13 bases between the germline ends. This CDR3 has 13 residues. CDR1 is SEHNR and CDR2 is FQNEAQ in the germline V gene (reference sequence). CDR3 nucleotide sequence: TGTGCCAGCAGACTAGGCGGCGGGACTGAAGCTTTCTTT. This gives the protein CASRLGGGTEAFF. The full variable domain, its missing parts supplied by reference TRBV7-9 and TRBJ1-1, is DTGVSQNPRHKITKRGQNVTFRCDPISEHNRLYWYRQTLGQGPEFLTYFQNEAQLEKSRLLSDRFSAERPKGSFSTLEIQRTEQGDSAMYLCASRLGGGTEAFFGQGTRLTVV.

This clonotype was detected many times. The genes are TRBV11-2 and TRBJ1-1; D is unclear. Trimming removed 5 bases at V and 1 base at J, with 8 bases between. Germline CDR1 reads SGHAT; CDR2 reads FQNNGV. This CDR3 is built from 13 residues. The CDR3 sequence: CASSTPRNTEAFF. The CDR3 coding sequence is TGTGCCAGCAGCACCCCGCGGAACACTGAAGCTTTCTTT.

This clonotype has at least ten counts. The CDR3 DNA reads TGTGCCAGCAGCTTAGGGGGACTACACCTCAATGAGCAGTTCTTC. Translated: CASSLGGLHLNEQFF. The chain has TRBV7-2 and TRBJ2-1, with TRBD2 matching over 7 bases. The germline V gene encodes CDR1 SGHTA and CDR2 FQGNSA. The CDR3 is made up of 15 amino acids. The V gene end was trimmed by 1 base and the J gene end by 6 bases; junction bases not matched to a gene: 6.

This clonotype was counted ten times or more. The chain uses TRBV5-8 and TRBJ2-6; no definite D call. This CDR3 has 18 amino acids. Looked up from germline, CDR1 is SGHTS and CDR2 is YDEGEE. V was clipped by 0 bases and J by 0 bases, with 13 bases between them. DNA for the CDR3: TGTGCCAGCAGCTTGGCTGGTTATCACCTCTCTGGGGCCAACGTCCTGACTTTC. As protein: CASSLAGYHLSGANVLTF.

V and J are TRBV6-5 and TRBJ1-5; D uncertain. V was pared by 5 bases and J by 10 bases, with 15 bases between. The CDR3 is 13 residues long. Germline assignment: CDR1 MNHEY and CDR2 SVGAGI. The CDR3 loop reads CASSSHLLAPQHF. For the CDR3, the DNA is TGTGCCAGCAGTAGCCACCTTTTGGCACCCCAGCATTTT.

This clonotype was counted a few times. As DNA, the CDR3 is TGTGCCAGCAGCTCTGAGCCCGGGCGGCCTGAGCAGTTCTTC. As protein: CASSSEPGRPEQFF. This sequence joins TRBV5-8 and TRBJ2-1; D not certain. Germline CDR1 is SGHTS and CDR2 is YDEGEE. CDR3 length equals 14 residues. The germline V and J ends were trimmed by 3 bases and 9 bases, with 16 bases remaining between them.

This clonotype has only one observation. This chain joins TRBV7-3 and TRBJ2-3, with 7 bases fitting TRBD1. The CDR3 covers 13 residues. Unmatched junction bases numbered 4, after V lost 5 bases and J lost 5 bases. Germline CDR1 and CDR2: SGHTA and FQGTGA. This CDR3 is CASSDTGVDTQYF. For the CDR3, the DNA is TGTGCCAGCAGCGACACAGGGGTAGATACGCAGTATTTT.

This clonotype has at least ten counts. One junction end disagrees with the germline gene, perhaps due to a read error. The rearrangement joins TRBV7-2 to TRBJ1-2; D is unresolved. CDR1 and CDR2 (germline): SGHTA, FQGNSA. This CDR3 has 13 residues. The CDR3 protein is CASSPISGSGNRF. The CDR3 bases are TGTGCCAGCAGTCCTATTTCGGGCTCAGGCAATCGATTC.

This clonotype was detected many times. CDR3 sequence reads: CASRPGTGGEQYV. The CDR3 DNA reads TGTGCCAGCAGACCCGGGACAGGGGGCGAGCAGTACGTC. The chain is built from TRBV6-6 and TRBJ2-7, with 11 bases aligning to TRBD1. V trimming: 6 bases; J trimming: 6 bases; junction bases outside the gene matches: 4. The CDR3 extends over 13 amino acids. In germline, CDR1 is MNHNY, CDR2 SVGAGI (reference sequence).